This T cell receptor beta chain was sequenced in a study of blood T cell repertoires in COVID-19. About the study: Sample material is recorded as cDNA or gDNA derived from T cells, B-cell-depleted T cells, or PBMCs.

Sequenced by immunoSEQ multiplex PCR; TCRdb stores in-frame clones only, minus some. This table has over 85,000 clones, 70% to 90% appearing once. The CDR3 is made up of 12 amino acids. The V end lost 1 base, the J end lost 11 bases, and 13 bases lay between the germline ends. Germline assignment: CDR1 GTSNPN and CDR2 SVGIG (reference sequence). V is TRBV30 and J is TRBJ2-3; D is perhaps TRBD2 (6 bases). The specimen sequenced was peripheral blood. The receptor was isolated from a woman older than 75 with COVID-19, enrolled during active disease. Here the CDR3 reads CAWSARTGLQYF. The CDR3, as DNA: TGTGCCTGGAGTGCCCGGACGGGACTGCAGTATTTT.